This T cell receptor beta chain came from a study of shared T cell receptors in the human thymus. TCRdb keeps only in-frame clones here, not all; method: immunoSEQ multiplex PCR. The data contain approximately 660,000 clones, roughly 90% of them singletons. Germline loops: CDR1 LGHNA, CDR2 YNFKEQ. This CDR3 has 16 residues. V dropped 1 base and J dropped 2 bases, with 14 bases sitting between them. This same sample was also taken into another study, of human thymus T cells.

The rearrangement links TRBV4-2 to TRBJ1-2, with D possibly matching TRBD1 (5 bases). The sequencing sample was made of thymocytes. This TCR was sampled from a boy under two years old with a congenital heart defect. CDR3 DNA sequence: TGTGCCAGCAGCCAAGGAGGGGAGGGGTCGAACTATGGCTACACCTTC. It codes for CASSQGGEGSNYGYTF.